Listed here is a single T cell receptor beta chain. What antigen it recognizes has not been identified. Per-nucleotide qualities are absent, and no much larger clonotype sits a single base away. The data were taken from a study of T-cell reconstitution after alpha-beta-depleted transplantation in children (dated by TCRdb to the mid-2010s). In terms of the full investigation: The study quantitatively tracked T-cell immune reconstitution after TCRalphabeta/CD19-depleted allogeneic hematopoietic cell transplantation in children using TCR repertoire profiling. The investigation overall reported the following: Apparently early alphabetaT-cell count recovery about two months after transplant reportedly relied on only several hundred rapidly expanded clones derived from non-depleted graft cells. Hyperexpanded clone frequencies declined over subsequent months; after one year, T-cell counts and TCRbeta diversity were mostly attributed to newly produced T cells. In some patients, the high TCRbeta diversity seen at day 60 was put down to recipient T cells and intrathymic progenitors that had survived conditioning.

Counted from cysteine to phenylalanine, this CDR3 has 17 amino acids. Only CDR3 DNA is held: 51 bases, read in frame from base 1. For CDR1 and CDR2, the germline V gene lists SGHVS and FQNEAQ. Trimming leaves V shorter by 5 bases and J shorter by 10 bases, with the junction holding 17 bases beyond the gene matches. The treatment or condition label on this specimen signifies: allogeneic hematopoietic cell transplantation with graft depleted of TCRalphabeta T cells and CD19 B cells. Transplant recipients were children who received TCRalphabeta/CD19-depleted allogeneic hematopoietic cell grafts. Preparation of the library involved PCR. This sample was sequenced with an Illumina HiSeq 2500. Molecular barcoding was employed in the preparation of TCR libraries, with unique molecular identifiers being used to normalize TCRbeta repertoire quantification. TCRdb redid the processing of the public reads, applying fastp at Q25 and MiXCR, and retained in-frame beta chains. Each entry merges the rows of one CDR3 protein and shows their most common DNA and genes. Across this sample there are around 190,000 distinct CDR3 sequences, with roughly 7.1% seen only once. 4.5% to 6.5% of the sample belongs to the ten largest clones.

The sequence was collected from a boy between 2 and 10 years old with acute lymphoblastic leukemia, due to receive a stem cell transplant. The sample here was PBMCs, taken before TCRalphabeta/CD19-depleted stem cell transplant. The rearrangement joined TRBV7-8 to TRBJ1-6, with 7 bases matching TRBD1. The DNA sequence follows: TGTGCCAGCAGCGAAGAACGGAGGGGGCGCGTTCGATCACCCCTCCACTTT. Its translation is CASSEERRGRVRSPLHF.